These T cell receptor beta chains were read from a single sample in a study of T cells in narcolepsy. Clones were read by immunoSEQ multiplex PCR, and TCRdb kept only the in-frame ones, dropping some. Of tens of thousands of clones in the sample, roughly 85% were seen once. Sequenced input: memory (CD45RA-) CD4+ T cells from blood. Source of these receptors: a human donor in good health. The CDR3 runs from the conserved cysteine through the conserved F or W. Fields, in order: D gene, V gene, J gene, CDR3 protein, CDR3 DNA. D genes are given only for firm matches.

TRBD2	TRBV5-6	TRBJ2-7	CASSRDYAYEQYF	TGTGCCAGCAGCAGGGACTACGCCTACGAGCAGTACTTC
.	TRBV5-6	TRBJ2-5	CASSLAGGSGETQYF	TGTGCCAGCAGCTTGGCCGGAGGTTCTGGAGAGACCCAGTACTTC
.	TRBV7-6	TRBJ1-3	CASSLSGNTIYF	TGTGCCAGCAGCCTCTCTGGAAACACCATATATTTT
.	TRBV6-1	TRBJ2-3	CASSEAVDTQYF	TGTGCCAGCAGTGAAGCGGTTGATACGCAGTATTTT
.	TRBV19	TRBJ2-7	CASSTLPTGYEQYF	TGTGCCAGTAGTACCCTACCCACAGGCTACGAGCAGTACTTC
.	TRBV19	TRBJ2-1	CASSIPGLIPLNEQFF	TGTGCCAGTAGTATTCCGGGACTCATCCCACTCAATGAGCAGTTCTTC
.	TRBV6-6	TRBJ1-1	CASKLRGSNTEAFF	TGTGCCAGCAAGCTCCGAGGGTCGAACACTGAAGCTTTCTTT
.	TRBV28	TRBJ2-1	CASSLGGLSNEQFF	TGTGCCAGCAGTTTAGGGGGGCTTTCGAATGAGCAGTTCTTC
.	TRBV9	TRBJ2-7	CASSVTASSYEQYF	TGTGCCAGCAGCGTTACAGCTAGCTCCTACGAGCAGTACTTC
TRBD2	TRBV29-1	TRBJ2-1	CSVKGAGGGYNEQFF	TGCAGCGTTAAGGGAGCGGGAGGGGGCTACAATGAGCAGTTCTTC
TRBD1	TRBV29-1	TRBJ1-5	CSVDRGGNQPQHF	TGCAGCGTTGACAGGGGGGGGAATCAGCCCCAGCATTTT
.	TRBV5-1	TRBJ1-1	CASSSDSTAIGLLNTEAFF	TGCGCCAGCAGCTCCGACAGCACGGCCATTGGACTCCTCAACACTGAAGCTTTCTTT
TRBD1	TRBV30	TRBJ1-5	CAWRGQGAQQPQHF	TGTGCCTGGAGAGGACAGGGGGCACAGCAGCCCCAGCATTTT